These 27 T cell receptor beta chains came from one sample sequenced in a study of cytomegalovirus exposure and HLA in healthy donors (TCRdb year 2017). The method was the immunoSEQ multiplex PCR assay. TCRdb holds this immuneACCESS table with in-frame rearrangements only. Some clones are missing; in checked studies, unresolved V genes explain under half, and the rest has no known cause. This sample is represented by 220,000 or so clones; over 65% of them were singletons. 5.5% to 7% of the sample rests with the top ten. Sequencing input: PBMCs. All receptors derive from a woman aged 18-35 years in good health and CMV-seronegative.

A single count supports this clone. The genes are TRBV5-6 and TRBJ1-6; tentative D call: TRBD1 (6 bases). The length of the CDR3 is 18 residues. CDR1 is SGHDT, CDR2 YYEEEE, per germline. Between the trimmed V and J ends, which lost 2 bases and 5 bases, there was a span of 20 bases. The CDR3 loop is CASSFFFYLGQNNSPLHF. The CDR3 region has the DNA TGTGCCAGCAGCTTCTTTTTCTACCTCGGACAGAATAATTCACCCCTCCACTTT.

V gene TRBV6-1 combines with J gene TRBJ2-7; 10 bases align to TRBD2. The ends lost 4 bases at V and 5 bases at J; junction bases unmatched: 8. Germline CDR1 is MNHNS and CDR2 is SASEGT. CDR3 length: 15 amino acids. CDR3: CASSGDTSGAHEQYF. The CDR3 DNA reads TGTGCCAGCAGTGGGGATACTAGCGGGGCACACGAGCAGTACTTC.

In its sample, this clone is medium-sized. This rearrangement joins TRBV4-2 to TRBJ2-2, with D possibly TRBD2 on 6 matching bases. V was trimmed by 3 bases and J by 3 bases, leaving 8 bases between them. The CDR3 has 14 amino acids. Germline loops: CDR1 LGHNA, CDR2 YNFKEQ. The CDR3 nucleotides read TGTGCCAGCAGCCAGGGGGAGGACACCGGGGAGCTGTTTTTT. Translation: CASSQGEDTGELFF.

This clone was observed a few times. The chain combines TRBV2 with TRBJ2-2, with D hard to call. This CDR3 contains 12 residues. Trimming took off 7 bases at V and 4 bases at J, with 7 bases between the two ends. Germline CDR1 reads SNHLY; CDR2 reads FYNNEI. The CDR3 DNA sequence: TGTGCCAGCACGAGAGCCACCGGGGAGCTGTTTTTT. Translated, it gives CASTRATGELFF.

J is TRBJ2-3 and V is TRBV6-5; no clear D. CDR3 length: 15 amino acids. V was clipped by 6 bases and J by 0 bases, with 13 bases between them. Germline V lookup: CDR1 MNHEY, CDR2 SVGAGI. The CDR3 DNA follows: TGTGCCAGCAGCCCCCCCGGGCCGAGCACAGATACGCAGTATTTT. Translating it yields CASSPPGPSTDTQYF.

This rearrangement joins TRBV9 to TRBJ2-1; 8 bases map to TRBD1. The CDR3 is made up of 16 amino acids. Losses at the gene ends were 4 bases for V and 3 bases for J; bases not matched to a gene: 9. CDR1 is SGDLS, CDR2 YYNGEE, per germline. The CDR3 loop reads CASSPSAGQGYNEQFF. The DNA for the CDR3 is TGTGCCAGCAGCCCCAGCGCTGGACAGGGCTACAATGAGCAGTTCTTC.

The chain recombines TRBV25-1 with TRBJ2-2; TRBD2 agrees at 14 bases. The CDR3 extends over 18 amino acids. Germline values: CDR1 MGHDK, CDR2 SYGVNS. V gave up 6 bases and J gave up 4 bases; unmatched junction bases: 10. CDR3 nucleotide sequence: TGTGCCAGCAGCGCCCGACTAGCGGGAGGGCCCCGCACCGGGGAGCTGTTTTTT. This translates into CASSARLAGGPRTGELFF.

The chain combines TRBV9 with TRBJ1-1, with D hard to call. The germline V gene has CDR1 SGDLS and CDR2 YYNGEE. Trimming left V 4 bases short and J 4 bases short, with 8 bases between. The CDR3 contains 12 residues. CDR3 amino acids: CASSPEGTEAFF. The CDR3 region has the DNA TGTGCCAGCAGCCCGGAGGGCACTGAAGCTTTCTTT.

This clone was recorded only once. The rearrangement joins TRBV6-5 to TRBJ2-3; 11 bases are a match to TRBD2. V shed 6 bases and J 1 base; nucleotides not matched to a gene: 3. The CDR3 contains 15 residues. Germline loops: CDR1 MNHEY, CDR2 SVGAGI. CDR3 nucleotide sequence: TGTGCCAGCAGCTCGGGACTAGCGGGCACAGATACGCAGTATTTT. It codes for CASSSGLAGTDTQYF.

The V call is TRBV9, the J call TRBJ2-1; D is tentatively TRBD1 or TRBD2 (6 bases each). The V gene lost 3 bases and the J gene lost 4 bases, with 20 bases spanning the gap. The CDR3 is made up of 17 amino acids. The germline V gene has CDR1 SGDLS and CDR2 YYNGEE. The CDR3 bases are TGTGCCAGCAGCGAACGCTTTTACGGGGGCCTATACAATGAGCAGTTCTTC. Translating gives CASSERFYGGLYNEQFF. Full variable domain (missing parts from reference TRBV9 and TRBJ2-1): DSGVTQTPKHLITATGQRVTLRCSPRSGDLSVYWYQQSLDQGLQFLIQYYNGEERAKGNILERFSAQQFPDLHSELNLSSLELGDSALYFCASSERFYGGLYNEQFFGPGTRLTVL.

The CDR3 spells CASSLTPEPRVGNQPQHF. CDR3 nucleotide sequence: TGCGCCAGCAGCCTAACACCAGAGCCTAGGGTCGGCAATCAGCCCCAGCATTTT. The rearrangement joins TRBV4-1 to TRBJ1-5; D not resolved. CDR3 length equals 18 residues. Germline lookup yields CDR1 MGHRA and CDR2 YSYEKL. Trimming took off 4 bases at V and 2 bases at J, with 21 bases between the two ends.

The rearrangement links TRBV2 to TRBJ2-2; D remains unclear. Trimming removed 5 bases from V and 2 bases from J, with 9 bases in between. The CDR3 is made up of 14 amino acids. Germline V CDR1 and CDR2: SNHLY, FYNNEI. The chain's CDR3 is CASSYLRNTGELFF. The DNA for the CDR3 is TGTGCCAGCAGTTACCTTAGAAACACCGGGGAGCTGTTTTTT.

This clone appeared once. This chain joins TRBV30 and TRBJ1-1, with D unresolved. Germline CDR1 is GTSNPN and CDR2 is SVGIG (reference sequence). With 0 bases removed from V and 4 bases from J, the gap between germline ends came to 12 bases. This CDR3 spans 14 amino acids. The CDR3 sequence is CAWSVGAQTTEAFF. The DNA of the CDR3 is TGTGCCTGGAGTGTAGGTGCCCAGACCACTGAAGCTTTCTTT.

CDR3 sequence reads: CASSVFSDTQYF. CDR3 in DNA: TGTGCCAGCAGCGTATTCTCAGATACGCAGTATTTT. The chain joins TRBV9 to TRBJ2-3; D gene ambiguous. Germline values: CDR1 SGDLS, CDR2 YYNGEE. The germline V and J ends were trimmed by 1 base and 4 bases, with 4 bases remaining between them. There are 12 residues in the CDR3. Full variable domain (remainder filled in from reference TRBV9 and TRBJ2-3): DSGVTQTPKHLITATGQRVTLRCSPRSGDLSVYWYQQSLDQGLQFLIQYYNGEERAKGNILERFSAQQFPDLHSELNLSSLELGDSALYFCASSVFSDTQYFGPGTRLTVL.

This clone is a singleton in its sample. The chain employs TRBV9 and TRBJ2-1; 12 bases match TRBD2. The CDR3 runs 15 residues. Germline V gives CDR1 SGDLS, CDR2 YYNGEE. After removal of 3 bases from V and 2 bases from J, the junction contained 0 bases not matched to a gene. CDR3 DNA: TGTGCCAGCAGCGCTAGCGGGAGGGCCTACAATGAGCAGTTCTTC. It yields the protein CASSASGRAYNEQFF. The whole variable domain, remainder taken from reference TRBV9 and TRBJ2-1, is DSGVTQTPKHLITATGQRVTLRCSPRSGDLSVYWYQQSLDQGLQFLIQYYNGEERAKGNILERFSAQQFPDLHSELNLSSLELGDSALYFCASSASGRAYNEQFFGPGTRLTVL.

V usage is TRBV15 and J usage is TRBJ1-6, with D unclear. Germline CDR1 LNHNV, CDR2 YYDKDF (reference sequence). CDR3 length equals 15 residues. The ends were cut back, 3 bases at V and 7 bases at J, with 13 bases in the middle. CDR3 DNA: TGTGCCACCAGCAGGGACGACCTGCGGAATTCACCCCTCCACTTT. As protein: CATSRDDLRNSPLHF.

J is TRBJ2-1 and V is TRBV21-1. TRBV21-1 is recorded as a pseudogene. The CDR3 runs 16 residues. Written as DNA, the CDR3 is TGTGCCAGCAGCAAAGCGCTGAGGACGCATTACAATGAGCAGTTCTTC. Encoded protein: CASSKALRTHYNEQFF.

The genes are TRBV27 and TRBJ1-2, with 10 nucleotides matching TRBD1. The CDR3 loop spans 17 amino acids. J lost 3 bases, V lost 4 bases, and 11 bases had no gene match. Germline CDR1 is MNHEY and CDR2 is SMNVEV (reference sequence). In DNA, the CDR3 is TGTGCCAGCAGTTACCGGACAGGGGGTCAGATGTACTATGGCTACACCTTC. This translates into CASSYRTGGQMYYGYTF.

CDR3 in amino acids: CASSLGTGDRKTQYF. CDR3 nucleotide sequence: TGTGCCAGCAGTTTAGGGACAGGGGATAGAAAGACCCAGTACTTC. The chain has TRBV27 and TRBJ2-5, with 10 positions matching TRBD1. Losses at the gene ends were 2 bases for V and 6 bases for J; bases not matched to a gene: 6. CDR1 and CDR2 from the germline V gene are MNHEY and SMNVEV (reference sequence). The CDR3 totals 15 residues.

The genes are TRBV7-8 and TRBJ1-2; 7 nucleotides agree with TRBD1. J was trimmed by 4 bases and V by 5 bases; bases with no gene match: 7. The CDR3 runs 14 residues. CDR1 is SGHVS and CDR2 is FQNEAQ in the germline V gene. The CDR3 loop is CASSENRGVYGYTF. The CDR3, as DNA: TGTGCCAGCAGCGAGAACAGGGGAGTCTATGGCTACACCTTC.

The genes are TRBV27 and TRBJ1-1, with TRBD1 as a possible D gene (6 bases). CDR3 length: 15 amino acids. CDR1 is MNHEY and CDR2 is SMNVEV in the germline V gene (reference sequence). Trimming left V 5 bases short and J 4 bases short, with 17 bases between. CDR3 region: CASSPRGGGGTEAFF. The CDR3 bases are TGTGCCAGCAGTCCCCGTGGAGGGGGAGGCACTGAAGCTTTCTTT.

The CDR3 region is CATSRDIGQLVSGNTIYF. CDR3 bases: TGTGCCACCAGCAGAGATATTGGACAGTTAGTCTCTGGAAACACCATATATTTT. The chain joins TRBV15 to TRBJ1-3; weak D call: TRBD1 (6 bases). The ends were cut back, 0 bases at V and 0 bases at J, with 15 bases in the middle. CDR3 length: 18 amino acids. CDR1 LNHNV and CDR2 YYDKDF come from the germline V gene (reference sequence).

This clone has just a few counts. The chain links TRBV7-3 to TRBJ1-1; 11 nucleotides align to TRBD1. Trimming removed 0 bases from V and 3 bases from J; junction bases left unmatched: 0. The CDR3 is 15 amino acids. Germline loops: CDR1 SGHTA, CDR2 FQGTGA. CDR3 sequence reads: CASSLTGQGDTEAFF. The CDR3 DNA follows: TGTGCCAGCAGCTTAACGGGACAGGGGGACACTGAAGCTTTCTTT.

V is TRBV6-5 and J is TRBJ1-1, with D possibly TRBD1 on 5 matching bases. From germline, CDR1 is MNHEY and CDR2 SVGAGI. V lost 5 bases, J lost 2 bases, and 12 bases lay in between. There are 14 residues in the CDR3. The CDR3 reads CASSRGGSNTEAFF. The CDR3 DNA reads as TGTGCCAGCAGTCGGGGGGGTTCAAACACTGAAGCTTTCTTT.

The CDR3 reads CASSPQGSDTQYF. For the CDR3, the DNA is TGTGCCAGCAGCCCCCAGGGGTCCGATACGCAGTATTTT. This chain connects TRBV9 to TRBJ2-3; a weak D match, TRBD1 (6 bases). Trimming left V 4 bases short and J 6 bases short, with 12 bases between. This CDR3 spans 13 amino acids. Germline-derived CDR1 and CDR2 are SGDLS and YYNGEE.

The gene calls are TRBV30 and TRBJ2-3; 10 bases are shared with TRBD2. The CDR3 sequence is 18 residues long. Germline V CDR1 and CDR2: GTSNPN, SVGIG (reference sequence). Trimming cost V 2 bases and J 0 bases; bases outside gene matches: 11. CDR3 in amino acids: CAWSNRIRTSGSTDTQYF. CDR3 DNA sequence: TGTGCCTGGAGTAACAGGATTAGGACTAGCGGTAGCACAGATACGCAGTATTTT.

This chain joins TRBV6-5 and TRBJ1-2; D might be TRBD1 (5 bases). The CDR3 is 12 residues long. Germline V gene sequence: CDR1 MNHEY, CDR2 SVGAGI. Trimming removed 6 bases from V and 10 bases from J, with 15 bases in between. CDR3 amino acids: CASSSDKLSYTF. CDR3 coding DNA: TGTGCCAGCAGCTCGGACAAACTTTCCTACACCTTC.